Here is one T cell receptor beta chain with its context. Its antigen is not known. cDNA reverse transcribed from extracted RNA served as the sequencing template. Using immunoSEQ multiplex PCR, the repertoire was profiled, and TCRdb retains in-frame clones only, with some absent. The repertoire consists of approximately 61,000 clones, with 95% to 97% occurring once and the leading ten covering approximately 24%. Peripheral blood, together with lesional scalp punch biopsies, was collected from alopecia areata patients. These data are taken from a study of CD8+ T cells in alopecia areata. Study findings and constraints: Clonality was higher in lesional than normal scalp, especially in alopecia totalis/universalis.

The length of the CDR3 is 14 residues. The V and J ends lost 5 bases and 6 bases, in that order; junction bases with no gene match: 9. Germline V gene sequence: CDR1 LNHDA, CDR2 SQIVND (reference sequence). The receptor was isolated from a human donor with alopecia areata. Sequences were derived from CD8+ T cells sorted from blood, sampled at week 0. The rearrangement links TRBV19 to TRBJ1-2, with 7 bases lining up with TRBD1. The CDR3 reads CASSYRGGLDGYTF. In DNA form, the CDR3 reads TGTGCCAGTAGTTACAGGGGAGGTCTTGATGGCTACACCTTC.